This note documents a single T cell receptor beta chain sequence. The data originate from a study of blood T cell repertoires in COVID-19. About the research overall: Donors in the United States, Italy and Spain gave samples during acute or convalescent COVID-19. T cells, B-cell-depleted T cells, or PBMCs supplied cDNA or gDNA.

Per the original data handling: Estimated nucleated cell counts came from reference gene primer amplification. Repertoires were generated with immunoSEQ multiplex PCR, while TCRdb's copy carries only in-frame clones and drops some. V and J calls and clone size are those listed in that table; D and trimming were worked out from the DNA. This sample carries around 81,000 clones, 70% to 90% of them seen once, and the ten largest clones take just under 7.5%. V lost 2 bases, J lost 3 bases, and 9 bases lay in between. Germline V CDR1 and CDR2: SGHRS, YFSETQ. This CDR3 spans 13 amino acids. Sequencing input: peripheral blood. The TCR was taken from an older man with acute or convalescent COVID-19. This chain joins TRBV5-1 and TRBJ2-7; D might be TRBD2 (6 bases). The CDR3 loop is CASSFQGGYEQYF. CDR3 nucleotide sequence: TGCGCCAGCAGCTTTCAGGGAGGCTACGAGCAGTACTTC.